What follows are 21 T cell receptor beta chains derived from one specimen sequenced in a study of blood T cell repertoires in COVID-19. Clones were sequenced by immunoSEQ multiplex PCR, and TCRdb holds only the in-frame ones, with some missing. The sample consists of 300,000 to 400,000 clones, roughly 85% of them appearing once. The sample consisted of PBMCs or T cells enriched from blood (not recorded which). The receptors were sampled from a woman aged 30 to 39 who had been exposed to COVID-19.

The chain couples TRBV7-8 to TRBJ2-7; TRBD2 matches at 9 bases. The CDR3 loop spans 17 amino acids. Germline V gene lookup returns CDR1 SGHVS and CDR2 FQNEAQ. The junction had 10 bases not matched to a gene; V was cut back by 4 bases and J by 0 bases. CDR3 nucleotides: TGTGCCAGCAGCTCGGAAATAGCGGGGGCTTTCTCCTACGAGCAGTACTTC. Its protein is CASSSEIAGAFSYEQYF.

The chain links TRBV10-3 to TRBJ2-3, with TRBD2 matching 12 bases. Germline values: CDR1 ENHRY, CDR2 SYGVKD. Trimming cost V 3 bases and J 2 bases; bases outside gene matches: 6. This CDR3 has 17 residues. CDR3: CAISETSGGPSTDTQYF. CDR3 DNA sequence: TGTGCCATCAGTGAAACTAGCGGGGGGCCGTCCACAGATACGCAGTATTTT.

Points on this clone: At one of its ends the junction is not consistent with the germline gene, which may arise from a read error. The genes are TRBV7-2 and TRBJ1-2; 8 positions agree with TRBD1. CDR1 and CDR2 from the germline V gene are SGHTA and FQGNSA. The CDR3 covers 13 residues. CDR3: CASSFYLGQGVAF. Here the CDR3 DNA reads TGTGCCAGCAGCTTTTACTTAGGACAGGGTGTAGCCTTC.

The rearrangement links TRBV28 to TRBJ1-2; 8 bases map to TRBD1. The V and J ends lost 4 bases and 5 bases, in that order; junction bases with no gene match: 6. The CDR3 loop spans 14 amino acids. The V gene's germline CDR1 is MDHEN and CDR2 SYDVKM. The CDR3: CASSSGQGRYGYTF. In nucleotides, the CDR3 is TGTGCCAGCAGTTCTGGACAGGGAAGGTATGGCTACACCTTC.

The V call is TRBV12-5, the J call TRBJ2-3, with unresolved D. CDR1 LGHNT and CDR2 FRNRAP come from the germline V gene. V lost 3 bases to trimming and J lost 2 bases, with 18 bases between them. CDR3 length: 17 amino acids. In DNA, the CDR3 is TGTGCTAGTGGTTTCTTTTCGGGTACTCCCTACACAGATACGCAGTATTTT. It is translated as CASGFFSGTPYTDTQYF.

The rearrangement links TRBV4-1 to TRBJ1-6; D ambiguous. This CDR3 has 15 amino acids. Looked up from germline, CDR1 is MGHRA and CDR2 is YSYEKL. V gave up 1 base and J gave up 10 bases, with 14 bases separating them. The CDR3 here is CASSQVAESGSPLHF. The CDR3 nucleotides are TGCGCCAGCAGCCAAGTAGCGGAGAGCGGCTCACCCCTCCACTTT.

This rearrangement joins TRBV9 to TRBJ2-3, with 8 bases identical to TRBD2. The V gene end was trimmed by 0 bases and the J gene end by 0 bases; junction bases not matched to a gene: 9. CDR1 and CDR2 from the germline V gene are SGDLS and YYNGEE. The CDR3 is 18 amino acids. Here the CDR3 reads CASSVGGRPPPSTDTQYF. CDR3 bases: TGTGCCAGCAGCGTAGGCGGGAGGCCCCCCCCTAGCACAGATACGCAGTATTTT.

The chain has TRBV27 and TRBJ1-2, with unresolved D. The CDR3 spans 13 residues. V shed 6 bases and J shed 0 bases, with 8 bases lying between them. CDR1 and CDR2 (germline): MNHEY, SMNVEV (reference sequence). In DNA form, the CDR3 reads TGTGCCAGCAGGAGGGCAGCTAACTATGGCTACACCTTC. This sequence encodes CASRRAANYGYTF.

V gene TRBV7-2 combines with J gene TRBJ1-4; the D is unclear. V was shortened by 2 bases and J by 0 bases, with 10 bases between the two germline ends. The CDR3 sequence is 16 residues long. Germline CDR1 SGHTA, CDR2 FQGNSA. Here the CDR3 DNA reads TGTGCCAGCAGCTTATCTCCGGGGACAACTAATGAAAAACTGTTTTTT. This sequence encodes CASSLSPGTTNEKLFF.

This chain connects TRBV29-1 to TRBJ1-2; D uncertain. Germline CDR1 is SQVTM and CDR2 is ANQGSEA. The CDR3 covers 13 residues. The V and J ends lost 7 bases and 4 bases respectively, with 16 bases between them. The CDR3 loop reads CSARPPEGYGYTF. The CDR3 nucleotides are TGCAGCGCCCGACCCCCGGAGGGCTATGGCTACACCTTC. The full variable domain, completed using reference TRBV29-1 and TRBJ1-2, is SAVISQKPSRDICQRGTSLTIQCQVDSQVTMMFWYRQQPGQSLTLIATANQGSEATYESGFVIDKFPISRPNLTFSTLTVSNMSPEDSSIYLCSARPPEGYGYTFGSGTRLTVV.

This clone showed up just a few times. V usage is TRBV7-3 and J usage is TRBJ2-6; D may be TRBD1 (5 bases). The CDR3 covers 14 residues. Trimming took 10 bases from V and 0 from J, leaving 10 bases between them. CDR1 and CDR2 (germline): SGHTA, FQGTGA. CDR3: CATKDSSGANVLTF. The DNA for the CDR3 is TGTGCCACCAAAGACAGCTCTGGGGCCAACGTCCTGACTTTC.

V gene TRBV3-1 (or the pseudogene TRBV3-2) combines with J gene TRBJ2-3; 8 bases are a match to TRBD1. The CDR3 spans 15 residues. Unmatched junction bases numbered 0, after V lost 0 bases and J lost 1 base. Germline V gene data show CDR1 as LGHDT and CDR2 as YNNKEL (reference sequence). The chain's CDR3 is CASSQEDRGTDTQYF. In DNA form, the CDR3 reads TGTGCCAGCAGCCAAGAGGACAGGGGCACAGATACGCAGTATTTT.

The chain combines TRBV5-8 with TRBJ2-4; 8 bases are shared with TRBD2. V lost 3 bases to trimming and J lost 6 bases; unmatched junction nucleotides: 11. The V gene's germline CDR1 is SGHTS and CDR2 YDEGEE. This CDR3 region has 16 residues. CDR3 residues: CASSSAGVSPGNIQYF. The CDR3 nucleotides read TGTGCCAGCAGCTCAGCGGGAGTAAGCCCGGGAAACATTCAGTACTTC.

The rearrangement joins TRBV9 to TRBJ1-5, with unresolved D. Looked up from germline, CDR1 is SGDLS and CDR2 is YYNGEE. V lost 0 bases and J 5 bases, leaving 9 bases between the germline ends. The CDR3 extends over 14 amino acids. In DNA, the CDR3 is TGTGCCAGCAGCGTAGCAGAGACATATCAGCCCCAGCATTTT. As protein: CASSVAETYQPQHF.

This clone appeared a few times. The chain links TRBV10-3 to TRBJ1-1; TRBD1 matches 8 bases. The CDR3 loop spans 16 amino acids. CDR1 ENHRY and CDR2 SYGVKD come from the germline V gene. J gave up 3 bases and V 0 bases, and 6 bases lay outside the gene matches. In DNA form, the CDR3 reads TGTGCCATCAGTGAGTCGCGGACAGGGTATGACACTGAAGCTTTCTTT. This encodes CAISESRTGYDTEAFF.

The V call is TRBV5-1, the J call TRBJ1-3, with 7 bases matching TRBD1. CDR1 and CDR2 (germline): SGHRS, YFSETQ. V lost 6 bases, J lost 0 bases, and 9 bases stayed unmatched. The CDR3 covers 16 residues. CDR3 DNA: TGCGCCAGCACCCGACAGGGCCCTGACTCTGGAAACACCATATATTTT. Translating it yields CASTRQGPDSGNTIYF.

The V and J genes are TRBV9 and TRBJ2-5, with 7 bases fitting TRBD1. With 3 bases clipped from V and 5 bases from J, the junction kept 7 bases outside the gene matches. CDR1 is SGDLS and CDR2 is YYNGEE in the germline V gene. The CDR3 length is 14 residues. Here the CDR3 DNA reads TGTGCCAGCAGCGGAGACAGGGCGAGGGAGACCCAGTACTTC. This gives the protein CASSGDRARETQYF. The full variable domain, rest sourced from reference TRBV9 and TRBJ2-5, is DSGVTQTPKHLITATGQRVTLRCSPRSGDLSVYWYQQSLDQGLQFLIQYYNGEERAKGNILERFSAQQFPDLHSELNLSSLELGDSALYFCASSGDRARETQYFGPGTRLLVL.

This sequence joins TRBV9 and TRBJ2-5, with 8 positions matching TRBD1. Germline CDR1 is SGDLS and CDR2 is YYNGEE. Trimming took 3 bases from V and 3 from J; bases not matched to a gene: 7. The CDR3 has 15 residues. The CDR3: CASSAAGTGKETQYF. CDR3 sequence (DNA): TGTGCCAGCAGCGCGGCCGGGACAGGTAAAGAGACCCAGTACTTC. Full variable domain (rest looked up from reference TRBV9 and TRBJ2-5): DSGVTQTPKHLITATGQRVTLRCSPRSGDLSVYWYQQSLDQGLQFLIQYYNGEERAKGNILERFSAQQFPDLHSELNLSSLELGDSALYFCASSAAGTGKETQYFGPGTRLLVL.

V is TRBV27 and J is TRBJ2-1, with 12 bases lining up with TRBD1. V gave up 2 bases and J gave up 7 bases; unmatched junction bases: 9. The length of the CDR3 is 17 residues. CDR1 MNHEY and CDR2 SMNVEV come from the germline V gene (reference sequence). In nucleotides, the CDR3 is TGTGCCAGCAGTTTACTCGGGACAGGGGGCTCTATGAATGAGCAGTTCTTC. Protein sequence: CASSLLGTGGSMNEQFF.

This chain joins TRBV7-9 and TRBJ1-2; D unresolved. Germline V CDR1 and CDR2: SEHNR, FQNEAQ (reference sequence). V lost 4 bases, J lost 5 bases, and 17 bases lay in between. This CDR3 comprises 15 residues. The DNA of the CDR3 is TGTGCCAGCAGCTACTCGGAGACGGTAGTTTATGGCTACACCTTC. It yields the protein CASSYSETVVYGYTF.

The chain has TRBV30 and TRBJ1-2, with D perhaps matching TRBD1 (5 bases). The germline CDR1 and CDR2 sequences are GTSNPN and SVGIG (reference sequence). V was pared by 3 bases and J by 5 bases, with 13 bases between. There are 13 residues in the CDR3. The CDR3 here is CAWRDRGTYGYTF. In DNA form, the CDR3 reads TGTGCCTGGAGAGATAGAGGGACTTATGGCTACACCTTC.